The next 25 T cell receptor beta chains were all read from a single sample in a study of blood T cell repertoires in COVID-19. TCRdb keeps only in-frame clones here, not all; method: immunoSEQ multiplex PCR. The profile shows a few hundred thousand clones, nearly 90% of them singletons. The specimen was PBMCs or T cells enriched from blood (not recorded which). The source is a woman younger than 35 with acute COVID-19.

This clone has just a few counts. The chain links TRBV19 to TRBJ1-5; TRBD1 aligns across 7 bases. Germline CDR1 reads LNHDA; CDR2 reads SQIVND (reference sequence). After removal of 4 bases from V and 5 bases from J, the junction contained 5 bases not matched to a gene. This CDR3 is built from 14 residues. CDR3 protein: CASSSNQGDQPQHF. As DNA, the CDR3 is TGTGCCAGTAGTAGCAACCAGGGGGATCAGCCCCAGCATTTT. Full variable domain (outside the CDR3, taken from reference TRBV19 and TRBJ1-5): DGGITQSPKYLFRKEGQNVTLSCEQNLNHDAMYWYRQDPGQGLRLIYYSQIVNDFQKGDIAEGYSVSREKKESFPLTVTSAQKNPTAFYLCASSSNQGDQPQHFGDGTRLSIL.

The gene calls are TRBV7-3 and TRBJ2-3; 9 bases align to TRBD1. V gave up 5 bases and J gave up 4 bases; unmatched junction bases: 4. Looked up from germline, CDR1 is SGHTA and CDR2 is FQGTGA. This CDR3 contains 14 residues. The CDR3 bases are TGTGCCAGCAGCCTTACAGGGGGCGCAGATACGCAGTATTTT. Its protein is CASSLTGGADTQYF.

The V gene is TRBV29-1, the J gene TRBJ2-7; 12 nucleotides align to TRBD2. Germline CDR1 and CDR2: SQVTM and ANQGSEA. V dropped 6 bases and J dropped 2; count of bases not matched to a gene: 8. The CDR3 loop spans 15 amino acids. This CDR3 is CSVRTSSGRAYEQYF. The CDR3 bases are TGCAGCGTCCGAACGTCTAGCGGGAGGGCCTACGAGCAGTACTTC.

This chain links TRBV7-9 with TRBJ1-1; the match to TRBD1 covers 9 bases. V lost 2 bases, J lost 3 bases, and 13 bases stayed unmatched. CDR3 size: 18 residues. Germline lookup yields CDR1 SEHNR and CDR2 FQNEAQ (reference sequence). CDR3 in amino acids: CASSLSQTGGPKDTEAFF. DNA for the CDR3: TGTGCCAGCAGCTTATCCCAAACAGGGGGCCCTAAGGACACTGAAGCTTTCTTT.

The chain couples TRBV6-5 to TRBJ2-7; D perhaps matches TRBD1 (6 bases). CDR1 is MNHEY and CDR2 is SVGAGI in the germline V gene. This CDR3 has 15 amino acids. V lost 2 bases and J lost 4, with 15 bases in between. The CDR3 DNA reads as TGTGCCAGCAGTTACGCGGCACGCCAGGGGTACGAGCAGTACTTC. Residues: CASSYAARQGYEQYF.

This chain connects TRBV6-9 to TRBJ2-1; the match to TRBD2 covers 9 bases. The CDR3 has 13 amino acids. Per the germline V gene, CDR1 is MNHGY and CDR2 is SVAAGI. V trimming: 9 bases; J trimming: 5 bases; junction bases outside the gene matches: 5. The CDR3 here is CASPSGKNNEQFF. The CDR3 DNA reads TGTGCCAGTCCTAGCGGGAAGAACAATGAGCAGTTCTTC.

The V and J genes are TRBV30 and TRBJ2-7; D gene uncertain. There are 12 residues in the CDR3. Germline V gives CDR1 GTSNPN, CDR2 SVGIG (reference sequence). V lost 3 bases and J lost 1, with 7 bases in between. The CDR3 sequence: CAWRTESYEQYF. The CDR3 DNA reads TGTGCCTGGAGAACGGAGTCCTACGAGCAGTACTTC.

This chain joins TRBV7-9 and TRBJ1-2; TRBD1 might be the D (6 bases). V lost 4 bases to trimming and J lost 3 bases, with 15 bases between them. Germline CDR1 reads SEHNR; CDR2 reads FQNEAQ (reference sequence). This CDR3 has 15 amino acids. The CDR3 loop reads CASSSTTGHHYGYTF. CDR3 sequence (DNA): TGTGCCAGCAGCTCCACAACGGGACACCACTATGGCTACACCTTC.

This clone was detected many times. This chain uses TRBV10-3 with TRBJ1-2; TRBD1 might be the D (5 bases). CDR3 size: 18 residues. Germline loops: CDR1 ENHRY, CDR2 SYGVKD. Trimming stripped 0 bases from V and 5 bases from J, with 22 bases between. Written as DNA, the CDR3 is TGTGCCATCAGTGAGTCTAACCGGGGGAGGGATAATACGTATGGCTACACCTTC. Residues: CAISESNRGRDNTYGYTF.

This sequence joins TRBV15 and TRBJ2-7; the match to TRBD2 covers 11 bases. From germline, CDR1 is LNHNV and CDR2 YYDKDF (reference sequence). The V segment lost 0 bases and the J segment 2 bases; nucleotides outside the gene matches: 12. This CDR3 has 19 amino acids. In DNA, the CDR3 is TGTGCCACCAGCAGAGATACTACTAGCGGGAGAAGTAGTCCCTACGAGCAGTACTTC. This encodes CATSRDTTSGRSSPYEQYF.

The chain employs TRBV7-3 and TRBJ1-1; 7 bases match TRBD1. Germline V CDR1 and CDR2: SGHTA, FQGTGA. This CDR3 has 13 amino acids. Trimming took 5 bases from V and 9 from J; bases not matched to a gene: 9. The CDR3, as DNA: TGTGCCAGCAGCCCCGGAACGACAGGGCAAGCTTTCTTT. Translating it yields CASSPGTTGQAFF.

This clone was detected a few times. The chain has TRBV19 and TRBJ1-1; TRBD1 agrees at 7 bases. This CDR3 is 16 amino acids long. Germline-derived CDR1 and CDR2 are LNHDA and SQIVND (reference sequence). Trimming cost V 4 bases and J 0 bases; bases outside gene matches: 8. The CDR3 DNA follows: TGTGCCAGTAGTACCCGGGACAGCACCATGAACACTGAAGCTTTCTTT. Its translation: CASSTRDSTMNTEAFF.

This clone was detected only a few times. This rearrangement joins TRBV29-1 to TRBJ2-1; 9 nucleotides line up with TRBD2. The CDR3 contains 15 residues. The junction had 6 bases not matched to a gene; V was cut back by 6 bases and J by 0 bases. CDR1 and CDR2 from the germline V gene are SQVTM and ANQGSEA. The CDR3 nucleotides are TGCAGCGTGCGGCGGGAGGGGAGCTCCTACAATGAGCAGTTCTTC. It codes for CSVRREGSSYNEQFF.

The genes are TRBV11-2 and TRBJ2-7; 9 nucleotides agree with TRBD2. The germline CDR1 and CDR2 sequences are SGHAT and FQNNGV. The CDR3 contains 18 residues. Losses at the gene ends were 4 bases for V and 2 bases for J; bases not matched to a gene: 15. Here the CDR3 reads CASSSWEQIAGAPYEQYF. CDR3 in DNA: TGTGCCAGCAGCTCATGGGAACAAATAGCGGGAGCCCCCTACGAGCAGTACTTC.

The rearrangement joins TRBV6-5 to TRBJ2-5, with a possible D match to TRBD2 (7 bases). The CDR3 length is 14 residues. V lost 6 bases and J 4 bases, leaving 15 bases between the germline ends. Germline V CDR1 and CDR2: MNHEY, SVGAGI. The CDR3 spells CASSLGGGLETQYF. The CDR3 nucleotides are TGTGCCAGCAGCCTGGGGGGGGGCCTAGAGACCCAGTACTTC.

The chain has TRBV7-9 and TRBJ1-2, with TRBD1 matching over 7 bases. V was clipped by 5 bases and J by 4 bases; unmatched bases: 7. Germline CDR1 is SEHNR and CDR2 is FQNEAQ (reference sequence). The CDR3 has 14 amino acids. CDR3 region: CASSPRDRFYGYTF. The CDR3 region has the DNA TGTGCCAGCAGCCCCCGGGACAGATTCTATGGCTACACCTTC.

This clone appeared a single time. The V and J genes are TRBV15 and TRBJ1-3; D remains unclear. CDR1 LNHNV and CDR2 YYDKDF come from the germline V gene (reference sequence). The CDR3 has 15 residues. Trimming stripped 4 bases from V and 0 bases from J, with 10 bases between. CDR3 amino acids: CATSTESFSGNTIYF. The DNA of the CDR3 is TGTGCCACCAGCACCGAGTCATTCTCTGGAAACACCATATATTTT.

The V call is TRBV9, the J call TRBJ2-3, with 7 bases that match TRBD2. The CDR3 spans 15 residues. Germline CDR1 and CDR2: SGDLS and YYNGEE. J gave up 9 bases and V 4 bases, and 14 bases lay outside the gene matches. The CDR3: CASSPLAERFGTQYF. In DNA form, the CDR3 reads TGTGCCAGCAGCCCTCTAGCGGAGAGATTCGGGACGCAGTATTTT.

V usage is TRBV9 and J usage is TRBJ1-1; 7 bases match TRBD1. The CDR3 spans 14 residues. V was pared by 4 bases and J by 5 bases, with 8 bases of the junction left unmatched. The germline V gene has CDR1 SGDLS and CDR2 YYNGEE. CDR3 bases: TGTGCCAGCAGCAAAGGGGGCAGAGGGACTGAAGCTTTCTTT. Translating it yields CASSKGGRGTEAFF.

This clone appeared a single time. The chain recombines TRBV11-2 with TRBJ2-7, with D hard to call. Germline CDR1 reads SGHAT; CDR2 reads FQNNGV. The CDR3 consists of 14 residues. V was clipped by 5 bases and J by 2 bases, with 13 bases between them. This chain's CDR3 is CASSLPLDPYEQYF. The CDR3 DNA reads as TGTGCCAGCAGCCTCCCCCTAGATCCCTACGAGCAGTACTTC.

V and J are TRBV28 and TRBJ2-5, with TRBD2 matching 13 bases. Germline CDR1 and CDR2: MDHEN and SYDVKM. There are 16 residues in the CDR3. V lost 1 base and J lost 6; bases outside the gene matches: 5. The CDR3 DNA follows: TGTGCCAGCAGTTTATTTGGACTAGCGGGAGAAAAGACCCAGTACTTC. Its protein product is CASSLFGLAGEKTQYF.

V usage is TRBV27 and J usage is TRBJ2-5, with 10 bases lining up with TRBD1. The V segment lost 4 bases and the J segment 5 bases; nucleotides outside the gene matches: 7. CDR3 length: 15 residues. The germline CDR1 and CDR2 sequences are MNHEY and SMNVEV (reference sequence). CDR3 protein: CASSSRQGAWETQYF. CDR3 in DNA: TGTGCCAGCAGTTCCAGACAGGGGGCCTGGGAGACCCAGTACTTC.

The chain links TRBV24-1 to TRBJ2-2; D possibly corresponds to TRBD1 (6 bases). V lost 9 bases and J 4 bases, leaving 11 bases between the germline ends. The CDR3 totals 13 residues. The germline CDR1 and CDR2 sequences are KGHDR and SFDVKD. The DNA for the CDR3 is TGTGCCACCGCGAGACAGGTCACCGGGGAGCTGTTTTTT. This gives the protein CATARQVTGELFF.

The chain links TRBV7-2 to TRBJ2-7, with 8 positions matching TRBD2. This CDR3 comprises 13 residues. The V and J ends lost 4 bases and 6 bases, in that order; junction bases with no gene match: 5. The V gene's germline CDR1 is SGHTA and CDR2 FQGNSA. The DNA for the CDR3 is TGTGCCAGCAGCTCGCCGGGGGGGGGCGAGCAGTACTTC. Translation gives CASSSPGGGEQYF. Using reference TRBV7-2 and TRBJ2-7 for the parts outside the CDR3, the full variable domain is GAGVSQSPSNKVTEKGKDVELRCDPISGHTALYWYRQSLGQGLEFLIYFQGNSAPDKSGLPSDRFSAERTGGSVSTLTIQRTQQEDSAVYLCASSSPGGGEQYFGPGTRLTVT.

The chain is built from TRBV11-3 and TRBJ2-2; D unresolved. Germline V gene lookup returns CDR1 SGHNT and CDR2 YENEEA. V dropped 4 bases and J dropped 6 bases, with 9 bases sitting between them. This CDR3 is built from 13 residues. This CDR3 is CASSWPRSGELFF. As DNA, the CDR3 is TGTGCCAGCAGCTGGCCTCGCTCCGGGGAGCTGTTTTTT.